This entry lists 21 T cell receptor beta chains sequenced from one sample in a study of blood T cell repertoires in COVID-19. Profiling relied on immunoSEQ multiplex PCR, and the TCRdb table lists in-frame clones only, not all of them. The sample carries roughly 100,000 clones, 81% recorded once. The sequencing input was peripheral blood. These receptors were collected from an older man with COVID-19, enrolled during active disease.

The chain links TRBV7-9 to TRBJ2-1, with TRBD1 identical over 12 bases. Trimming cost V 5 bases and J 7 bases; bases outside gene matches: 6. In germline, CDR1 is SEHNR, CDR2 FQNEAQ (reference sequence). The CDR3 contains 15 residues. The DNA of the CDR3 is TGTGCCAGCAGCCCGGGACAGGGGGCGGGGAATGAGCAGTTCTTC. Amino acids: CASSPGQGAGNEQFF.

This rearrangement joins TRBV10-2 to TRBJ1-5, with D unclear. The CDR3 length is 15 residues. Germline V CDR1 and CDR2: WSHSY, SAAADI. Trimming pared 0 bases from V and 4 bases from J, leaving 10 bases between. The DNA of the CDR3 is TGCGCCAGCAGTGAGTCGAGGGCACCTAATCAGCCCCAGCATTTT. As protein: CASSESRAPNQPQHF.

The J gene is TRBJ2-7, the V gene TRBV7-9; 9 bases line up with TRBD2. Germline V lookup: CDR1 SEHNR, CDR2 FQNEAQ (reference sequence). J gave up 2 bases and V 2 bases, and 7 bases lay outside the gene matches. The CDR3 runs 16 residues. The CDR3 DNA reads as TGTGCCAGCAGCTTACCCCGGGGACTAGCAGCCTACGAGCAGTACTTC. It yields the protein CASSLPRGLAAYEQYF.

This chain uses TRBV4-1 with TRBJ1-2; the D is unclear. Between the trimmed V and J ends, which lost 8 bases and 1 base, there was a span of 8 bases. This CDR3 region has 12 residues. Germline V gene data show CDR1 as MGHRA and CDR2 as YSYEKL. In nucleotides, the CDR3 is TGCGCCAGCCCTCTACTTAACTATGGCTACACCTTC. This sequence encodes CASPLLNYGYTF.

The gene calls are TRBV28 and TRBJ1-2, with D hard to call. The V and J ends lost 10 bases and 4 bases respectively, with 19 bases between them. The CDR3 is made up of 14 amino acids. Germline V gene data show CDR1 as MDHEN and CDR2 as SYDVKM. CDR3 amino acids: CAILLKTPSYGYTF. CDR3 nucleotides: TGTGCCATCCTCTTGAAAACTCCAAGCTATGGCTACACCTTC.

The chain links TRBV10-1 to TRBJ2-2; D remains unclear. Germline loops: CDR1 WNHNN, CDR2 SYGVQD (reference sequence). The V and J ends lost 5 bases and 7 bases respectively, with 8 bases between them. CDR3 length equals 12 residues. The DNA for the CDR3 is TGCGCCAGCAGTCCGAGAGGCGGGGAGCTGTTTTTT. Amino acid sequence: CASSPRGGELFF.

This clone showed up just once. The J gene is TRBJ2-5, the V gene TRBV9; weak D call: TRBD2 (6 bases). CDR1 SGDLS and CDR2 YYNGEE come from the germline V gene. The CDR3 totals 16 residues. The V gene lost 0 bases and the J gene lost 1 base, with 13 bases spanning the gap. For the CDR3, the DNA is TGTGCCAGCAGCGTAGCTTTCGGGACTCTCCAAGAGACCCAGTACTTC. Its protein product is CASSVAFGTLQETQYF.

This clone was recorded a few times. This rearrangement joins TRBV2 to TRBJ1-5, with 7 bases lining up with TRBD1. V was clipped by 6 bases and J by 0 bases; unmatched bases: 2. CDR3 length equals 14 residues. Germline V CDR1 and CDR2: SNHLY, FYNNEI. The CDR3 region has the DNA TGTGCCAGCAGAGGGGACAGTAGCAATCAGCCCCAGCATTTT. It translates to CASRGDSSNQPQHF.

The V and J genes are TRBV6-5 and TRBJ1-1, with 7 bases lining up with TRBD1. CDR1 and CDR2 from the germline V gene are MNHEY and SVGAGI. Trimming at V came to 6 bases and at J to 4 bases, leaving 5 bases not matched to a gene. This CDR3 comprises 13 residues. This CDR3 reads CASSQDRVTEAFF. The CDR3 DNA follows: TGTGCCAGCAGCCAAGACAGGGTCACTGAAGCTTTCTTT.

The CDR3 nucleotides are TGTGCCAGCAGAACCCCCGGGTCGGGACAGGGTGGCTACACCTTC. Residues: CASRTPGSGQGGYTF. This chain uses TRBV27 with TRBJ1-2, with 9 bases matching TRBD1. This CDR3 spans 15 amino acids. J was trimmed by 7 bases and V by 6 bases; bases with no gene match: 12. CDR1 is MNHEY, CDR2 SMNVEV, per germline (reference sequence).

The genes are TRBV6-5 and TRBJ2-7, with a weak D call TRBD1 (6 bases). Germline CDR1 and CDR2: MNHEY and SVGAGI. V was clipped by 0 bases and J by 5 bases, with 14 bases between them. The CDR3 is 15 amino acids. The CDR3: CASSYSPRQVHEQYF. CDR3 DNA sequence: TGTGCCAGCAGTTACTCCCCTCGACAGGTCCACGAGCAGTACTTC.

The chain combines TRBV2 with TRBJ1-2, with 7 bases that match TRBD1. The J segment lost 3 bases and the V segment lost 8 bases, leaving 3 bases of the junction unmatched. The CDR3 is made up of 12 amino acids. Germline loops: CDR1 SNHLY, CDR2 FYNNEI. The CDR3, as DNA: TGTGCCAGCTCTGGACAGGACTATGGCTACACCTTC. The encoded protein is CASSGQDYGYTF.

This clone showed up just once. V usage is TRBV5-6 and J usage is TRBJ1-1; 7 nucleotides agree with TRBD1. The CDR3 length is 14 residues. J lost 1 base, V lost 3 bases, and 3 bases had no gene match. Germline V gives CDR1 SGHDT, CDR2 YYEEEE. CDR3 sequence (DNA): TGTGCCAGCAGCTGGACAGGACAGAACACTGAAGCTTTCTTT. This sequence encodes CASSWTGQNTEAFF.

V and J are TRBV5-6 and TRBJ2-1; 8 nucleotides agree with TRBD2. CDR3 size: 14 residues. Germline CDR1 SGHDT, CDR2 YYEEEE. Trimming at V came to 1 base and at J to 6 bases, leaving 3 bases not matched to a gene. The CDR3 sequence is CASSLREGGNEQFF. CDR3 bases: TGTGCCAGCAGCTTGCGGGAGGGGGGCAATGAGCAGTTCTTC.

This chain joins TRBV5-5 and TRBJ1-2, with 9 bases fitting TRBD1. The CDR3 is 16 amino acids. The trim removed 3 bases at V and 1 base at J, leaving 7 bases unmatched. CDR1 is SGHKS and CDR2 is YYEKEE in the germline V gene (reference sequence). CDR3 sequence reads: CASSWGTGNRNYGYTF. CDR3 nucleotides: TGTGCCAGCAGCTGGGGGACAGGGAACCGTAACTATGGCTACACCTTC.

The chain joins TRBV10-3 to TRBJ1-5; 7 bases fit TRBD1. Germline-derived CDR1 and CDR2 are ENHRY and SYGVKD. This CDR3 has 15 residues. V was pared by 2 bases and J by 2 bases, with 3 bases of the junction left unmatched. As DNA, the CDR3 is TGTGCCATCAGTGAGCGGGACAGCGGCAATCAGCCCCAGCATTTT. Translated: CAISERDSGNQPQHF.

CDR3: CASSLLWHQVNTEAFF. CDR3 DNA: TGTGCCAGCAGCTTACTTTGGCACCAAGTAAACACTGAAGCTTTCTTT. This rearrangement joins TRBV11-3 to TRBJ1-1; D gene ambiguous. The CDR3 runs to 16 residues. Germline V lookup: CDR1 SGHNT, CDR2 YENEEA. V was clipped by 2 bases and J by 2 bases, with 15 bases between them.

The rearrangement joins TRBV9 to TRBJ2-6, with D unclear. Per the germline V gene, CDR1 is SGDLS and CDR2 is YYNGEE. The CDR3 totals 16 residues. V dropped 0 bases and J dropped 1 base, with 8 bases sitting between them. Written as DNA, the CDR3 is TGTGCCAGCAGCGTAGACCCTAGGTCTGGGGCCAACGTCCTGACTTTC. Amino acid sequence: CASSVDPRSGANVLTF.

V gene TRBV14 combines with J gene TRBJ2-1; 8 positions match TRBD2. Germline V gene sequence: CDR1 SGHDN, CDR2 FVKESK. The CDR3 totals 16 residues. The ends lost 2 bases at V and 9 bases at J; junction bases unmatched: 12. CDR3 sequence reads: CASSQSAGGQRGEQFF. The CDR3 DNA sequence: TGTGCCAGCAGCCAATCTGCGGGAGGTCAGAGAGGTGAGCAGTTCTTC.

The CDR3 DNA reads TGTGCCAGCTCCCGGGAGGACAGGGGGCGTACTAGCACAGATACGCAGTATTTT. Encoded protein: CASSREDRGRTSTDTQYF. The chain combines TRBV18 with TRBJ2-3; TRBD1 matches 11 bases. This CDR3 is built from 18 residues. J lost 0 bases, V lost 6 bases, and 11 bases had no gene match. In germline, CDR1 is KGHSH, CDR2 LQKENI.

The chain joins TRBV7-8 to TRBJ2-3; 12 bases align to TRBD2. Germline V CDR1 and CDR2: SGHVS, FQNEAQ. V gave up 2 bases and J gave up 6 bases; unmatched junction bases: 6. This CDR3 has 16 amino acids. Here the CDR3 DNA reads TGTGCCAGCAGCTTATGGCTAGCGGGGGGGCGGGATACGCAGTATTTT. Its protein is CASSLWLAGGRDTQYF.